Below are 4 T cell receptor beta chains sequenced from a single sample in a study of T cell repertoires in cytomegalovirus infection. TCRdb used MiXCR to reprocess the reads, holding one entry per CDR3 protein. The profile shows 290,000 or so distinct CDR3 sequences, about 23% of them singletons. The sequenced material came from PBMCs. These receptor sequences come from a human donor in good health (CMV status not recorded). Some clones in this sample may be carry-over from other donors' samples.

The table lists this clonotype with many counts. The V gene is TRBV10-3, the J gene TRBJ2-7; no definite D call. Trimming removed 1 base at V and 2 bases at J, with 12 bases between. The length of the CDR3 is 15 residues. Germline V lookup: CDR1 ENHRY, CDR2 SYGVKD. In nucleotides, the CDR3 is TGTGCCATCAGTGAGTTAGGGCGTGGAACCTACGAGCAGTACTTC. It specifies CAISELGRGTYEQYF.

To note about this clonotype: This may be a read error: a much more frequent sequence differs by one nucleotide. This chain links TRBV7-3 with TRBJ1-1; 8 bases map to TRBD1. Germline assignment: CDR1 SGHTA and CDR2 FQGTGA. The V and J ends lost 5 bases and 5 bases, in that order; junction bases with no gene match: 4. CDR3 length: 13 residues. The CDR3 DNA reads as TGTGCCAGCAGCGTTGGACAGGGAACTGAAGCTTTCTTT. Translation gives CASSVGQGTEAFF.

This clonotype was seen once. V gene TRBV28 combines with J gene TRBJ1-1; 8 bases are a match to TRBD1. With 4 bases clipped from V and 1 base from J, the junction kept 5 bases outside the gene matches. The CDR3 runs 15 residues. Germline V lookup: CDR1 MDHEN, CDR2 SYDVKM. In DNA, the CDR3 is TGTGCCAGCAGTTCCAGGGACAGGCGGAACACTGAAGCTTTCTTT. It is translated as CASSSRDRRNTEAFF.

The chain has TRBV7-2 and TRBJ1-1; D is possibly TRBD1 (6 bases). This CDR3 is built from 13 residues. The V end was cut by 3 bases, the J end by 9 bases, with 14 bases between. Germline loops: CDR1 SGHTA, CDR2 FQGNSA. The CDR3 loop reads CASSFGQPNKAFF. CDR3 bases: TGTGCCAGCAGCTTCGGACAGCCTAATAAAGCTTTCTTT. The full variable domain, rest sourced from reference TRBV7-2 and TRBJ1-1, is GAGVSQSPSNKVTEKGKDVELRCDPISGHTALYWYRQSLGQGLEFLIYFQGNSAPDKSGLPSDRFSAERTGGSVSTLTIQRTQQEDSAVYLCASSFGQPNKAFFGQGTRLTVV.